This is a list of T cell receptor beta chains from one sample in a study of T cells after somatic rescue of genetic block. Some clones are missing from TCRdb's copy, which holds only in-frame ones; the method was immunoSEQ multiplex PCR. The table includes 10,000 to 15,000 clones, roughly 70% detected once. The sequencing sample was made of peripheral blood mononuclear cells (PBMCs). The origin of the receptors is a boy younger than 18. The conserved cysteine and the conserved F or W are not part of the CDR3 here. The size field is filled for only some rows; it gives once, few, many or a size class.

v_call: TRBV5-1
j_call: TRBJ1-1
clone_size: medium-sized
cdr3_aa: ASSLTTGGSFTEAF

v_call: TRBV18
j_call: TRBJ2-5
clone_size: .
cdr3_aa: ASYSGTGFQETQY

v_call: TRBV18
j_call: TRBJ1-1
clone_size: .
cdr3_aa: ASSPVRGPGDTEAF

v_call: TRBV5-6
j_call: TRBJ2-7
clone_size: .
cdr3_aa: ASTGDAREQY

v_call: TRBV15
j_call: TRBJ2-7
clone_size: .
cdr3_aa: ATSQGQGMRASSYEQY

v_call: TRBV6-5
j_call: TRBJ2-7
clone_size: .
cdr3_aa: ASSTSRGGIYEQY

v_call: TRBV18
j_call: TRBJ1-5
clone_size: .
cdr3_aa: ASSPPGPGNNQPQH

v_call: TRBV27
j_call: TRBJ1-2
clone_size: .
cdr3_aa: ASSSLALYGYT

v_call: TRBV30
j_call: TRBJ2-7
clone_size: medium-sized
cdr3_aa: AWSPTWALSYEQY

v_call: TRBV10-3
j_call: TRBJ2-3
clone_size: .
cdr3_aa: AIKGLAGGPGTDTQY

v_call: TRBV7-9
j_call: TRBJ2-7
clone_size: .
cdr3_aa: ASGQGISEQY

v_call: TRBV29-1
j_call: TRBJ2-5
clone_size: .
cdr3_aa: SVVAGGHETQY

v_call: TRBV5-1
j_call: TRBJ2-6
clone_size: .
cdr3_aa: ASSLVLLSGANVLT

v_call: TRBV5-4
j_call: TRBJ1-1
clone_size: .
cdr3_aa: ASSLKWRDTEAF

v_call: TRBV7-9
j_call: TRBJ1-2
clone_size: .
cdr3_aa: ASSQGHLMGYT